Sequencing of this T cell receptor (beta chain) was carried out in a study of blood T cell repertoires in COVID-19. As for the study in general: From the United States, Italy and Spain came samples of acute and convalescent COVID-19.

Seattle enrolled patients during active infection and tracked them longitudinally. Per the authors' pipeline: Reference gene primers were amplified, and this amplification served to estimate nucleated cell counts. Data came from immunoSEQ multiplex PCR; TCRdb stores just in-frame clones and leaves some out. V and J calls and clone size are copied from that table; D and trimming were computed from the DNA. Among about 140,000 clones listed, 88% were seen once. V was shortened by 6 bases and J by 5 bases, with 14 bases between the two germline ends. This CDR3 spans 14 amino acids. Germline CDR1 is WNHNN and CDR2 is SYGVQD (reference sequence).

The sequenced sample was peripheral blood. The sequence was collected from a human donor with COVID-19, enrolled during active disease. The donor label of this sample is uncertain. The V call is TRBV10-1, the J call TRBJ2-1; weak D call: TRBD1 (6 bases). CDR3 residues: CASRALGTHNEQFF. CDR3 bases: TGCGCCAGCAGGGCTCTAGGGACACACAATGAGCAGTTCTTC.